This record covers a single T cell receptor (beta chain). Its antigen is unknown. The sample is drawn from a study of T cell responses to AZD1222 COVID-19 vaccine. This table comes from immunoSEQ multiplex PCR, and its TCRdb copy is limited to in-frame clones, with some not included. Of about 55,000 clones listed, 80% are singletons. Germline loops: CDR1 SGHVS, CDR2 FNYEAQ. V dropped 1 base and J dropped 0 bases, with 6 bases sitting between them. The CDR3 spans 15 residues. Second doses at about 4 or about 12 weeks were pooled. Whole-study results and caveats: Only a handful of people who got AZD1222 tested seropositive at baseline. In the spike-specific TCR repertoire, nearly half reportedly target unmutated variant regions. The donor group comprised mostly white British people and more females; the analysis possibly underestimated clonal diversity.

Sequenced material: peripheral blood, taken 28 days after the second AZD1222 dose. The TCR sequence derives from an adult who received the AZD1222 COVID-19 vaccine. The chain uses TRBV7-6 and TRBJ2-2; no definite D call. This chain's CDR3 is CASSLGGSNTGELFF. The DNA for the CDR3 is TGTGCCAGCAGCTTAGGAGGCTCGAACACCGGGGAGCTGTTTTTT.